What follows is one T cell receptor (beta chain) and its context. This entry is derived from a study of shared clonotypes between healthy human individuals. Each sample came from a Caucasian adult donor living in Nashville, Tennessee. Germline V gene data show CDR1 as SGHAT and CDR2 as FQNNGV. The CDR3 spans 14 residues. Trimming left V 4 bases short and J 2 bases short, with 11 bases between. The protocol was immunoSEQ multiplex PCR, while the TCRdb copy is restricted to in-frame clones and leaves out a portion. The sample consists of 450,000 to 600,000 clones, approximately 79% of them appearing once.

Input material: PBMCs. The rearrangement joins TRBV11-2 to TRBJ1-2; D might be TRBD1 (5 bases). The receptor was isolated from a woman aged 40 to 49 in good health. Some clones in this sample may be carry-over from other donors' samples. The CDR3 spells CASSSGGWNYGYTF. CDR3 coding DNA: TGTGCCAGCAGCTCCGGGGGGTGGAACTATGGCTACACCTTC.